These 21 T cell receptor beta chains were all obtained from the same sample, sequenced in a study of vaccination effects on CD4 cells after COVID-19 (dated by TCRdb to between 2021 and 2024). The antigens these receptors bind are not known. In the ViraFEST assay, PBMC were stimulated with viral peptide pools, and TCR sequencing was then used to find antigen-specific CD4+ T cell clonotypes based on their expansion. After more than 9 days of culture, CD4+ T cells were isolated with the EasySep CD4+ T cell isolation kit. None of the healthy vaccine recipients had a prior SARS-CoV-2 infection, which was confirmed by nucleocapsid antibody tests that came back negative both before and after vaccination. Libraries were built with the immunoSEQ multiplex PCR assay. TCRdb mirrors the immuneACCESS table, restricted to in-frame sequences. Some clones are absent from its copies; in checked studies, under half trace to an unresolved V gene, and the reason for the others is unknown. In all, the sample holds around 28,000 clones, and around 80% of those were seen once. Approximately 31% of the sample is held by the ten biggest clonotypes.

The sequenced sample was CD4+ T cells from PBMCs cultured with SARS-CoV-2 spike peptides, obtained before COVID-19 vaccination. The cell subset or site label corresponds to: SARS-CoV-2 spike overlapping peptide pool stimulation. All receptors derive from a human donor who received a COVID-19 vaccine.

This clone was observed a handful of times. The V and J genes are TRBV29-1 and TRBJ1-3; TRBD1 is a possible D gene (5 bases). Trimming stripped 6 bases from V and 4 bases from J, with 7 bases between. The CDR3 is 11 residues long. CDR1 and CDR2 from the germline V gene are SQVTM and ANQGSEA. The CDR3 sequence: CSVEGGNTIYF. In DNA form, the CDR3 reads TGCAGCGTCGAGGGGGGAAACACCATATATTTT.

V and J are TRBV7-2 and TRBJ1-3; no firm D call. Deletions cut 1 base from V and 0 bases from J, with 7 bases between. CDR3 length: 15 amino acids. The germline CDR1 and CDR2 sequences are SGHTA and FQGNSA. CDR3 loop: CASSLESRSGNTIYF. DNA for the CDR3: TGTGCCAGCAGCTTAGAGTCCCGCTCTGGAAACACCATATATTTT. Full variable domain (outside the CDR3, taken from reference TRBV7-2 and TRBJ1-3): GAGVSQSPSNKVTEKGKDVELRCDPISGHTALYWYRQSLGQGLEFLIYFQGNSAPDKSGLPSDRFSAERTGGSVSTLTIQRTQQEDSAVYLCASSLESRSGNTIYFGEGSWLTVV.

The chain is built from TRBV18 and TRBJ2-1, with D unclear. The V end was cut by 2 bases, the J end by 8 bases, with 10 bases between. CDR1 and CDR2 from the germline V gene are KGHSH and LQKENI. The CDR3 consists of 13 residues. The CDR3 nucleotides read TGTGCCAGCTCACCAGATGTATCGCATGAGCAGTTCTTC. Protein sequence: CASSPDVSHEQFF. Full variable domain (outside the CDR3, taken from reference TRBV18 and TRBJ2-1): NAGVMQNPRHLVRRRGQEARLRCSPMKGHSHVYWYRQLPEEGLKFMVYLQKENIIDESGMPKERFSAEFPKEGPSILRIQQVVRGDSAAYFCASSPDVSHEQFFGPGTRLTVL.

This clone was picked up a small number of times. CDR3 amino acids: CAISGTGFTEAFF. The CDR3 nucleotides read TGTGCCATCAGCGGGACAGGTTTCACTGAAGCTTTCTTT. The chain has TRBV10-3 and TRBJ1-1, with 8 bases aligning to TRBD1. CDR1 ENHRY and CDR2 SYGVKD come from the germline V gene. The V gene end was trimmed by 6 bases and the J gene end by 4 bases; junction bases not matched to a gene: 4. The CDR3 sequence is 13 residues long.

V is TRBV4-2 and J is TRBJ1-2; D is unresolved. Germline CDR1 is LGHNA and CDR2 is YNFKEQ. Trimming shortened V by 0 bases and J by 2 bases, and 13 bases separated the two germline ends. This CDR3 comprises 16 residues. The CDR3 region has the DNA TGTGCCAGCAGCCAAGAAGCTACGGTGGGGAACTATGGCTACACCTTC. This gives the protein CASSQEATVGNYGYTF.

The chain is built from TRBV4-3 and TRBJ1-2, with D perhaps TRBD1 (5 bases). The CDR3 has 17 amino acids. V was trimmed by 0 bases and J by 6 bases, leaving 20 bases between them. Germline CDR1 is LGHNA and CDR2 is YSLEER. The CDR3 spells CASSQEAPSRGRNGYTF. CDR3 coding DNA: TGCGCCAGCAGCCAAGAGGCCCCTTCTAGGGGTCGTAATGGCTACACCTTC.

The chain couples TRBV4-1 to TRBJ2-3; TRBD1 matches 7 bases. CDR3 length: 14 residues. Germline lookup yields CDR1 MGHRA and CDR2 YSYEKL. Losses at the gene ends were 3 bases for V and 5 bases for J; bases not matched to a gene: 5. CDR3 loop: CASSHHRGGDTQYF. The CDR3 nucleotides are TGCGCCAGCAGCCACCACAGGGGCGGAGATACGCAGTATTTT.

The chain is built from TRBV18 and TRBJ2-1, with D uncertain. This CDR3 spans 21 amino acids. The V gene's germline CDR1 is KGHSH and CDR2 LQKENI. V lost 0 bases and J lost 6, with 30 bases in between. CDR3 loop: CASSPPMSPGTLRGLRNEQFF. CDR3 nucleotide sequence: TGTGCCAGCTCACCACCGATGTCTCCAGGAACTCTTAGAGGATTACGCAATGAGCAGTTCTTC. The full variable domain, completed using reference TRBV18 and TRBJ2-1, is NAGVMQNPRHLVRRRGQEARLRCSPMKGHSHVYWYRQLPEEGLKFMVYLQKENIIDESGMPKERFSAEFPKEGPSILRIQQVVRGDSAAYFCASSPPMSPGTLRGLRNEQFFGPGTRLTVL.

This chain joins TRBV19 and TRBJ1-1; D might be TRBD1 (6 bases). With 7 bases removed from V and 4 bases from J, the gap between germline ends came to 28 bases. This CDR3 has 18 residues. CDR1 is LNHDA and CDR2 is SQIVND in the germline V gene (reference sequence). As DNA, the CDR3 is TGTGCCAGTAATCTTCTTAATCTGAAGACAGGCCTGATCACTGAAGCTTTCTTT. Protein product: CASNLLNLKTGLITEAFF.

CDR3 sequence (DNA): TGTGCCAGCCGGGACGGAGCGGGGGGGCTTGGAGAGCAGTTCTTC. Amino acids: CASRDGAGGLGEQFF. The gene calls are TRBV19 and TRBJ2-1; TRBD2 aligns across 10 bases. Germline CDR1 reads LNHDA; CDR2 reads SQIVND (reference sequence). Trimming removed 9 bases from V and 10 bases from J; junction bases left unmatched: 15. The CDR3 extends over 15 amino acids.

This clone was seen a handful of times. V is TRBV2 and J is TRBJ2-2; 9 nucleotides align to TRBD2. CDR1 is SNHLY and CDR2 is FYNNEI in the germline V gene. The CDR3 has 15 amino acids. V shed 0 bases and J 10 bases; nucleotides not matched to a gene: 6. DNA for the CDR3: TGTGCCAGCAGTGAAGCGTCTAGCGGGATTGAGGAGCTGTTTTTT. Translated, it gives CASSEASSGIEELFF.

This chain uses TRBV30 with TRBJ2-6; no clear D gene. Germline V gene data show CDR1 as GTSNPN and CDR2 as SVGIG (reference sequence). V was shortened by 2 bases and J by 0 bases, with 14 bases between the two germline ends. This CDR3 has 17 amino acids. The CDR3 loop reads CAWSRVWRGSGANVLTF. For the CDR3, the DNA is TGTGCCTGGAGTCGGGTCTGGCGAGGCTCTGGGGCCAACGTCCTGACTTTC.

The sample holds a few counts of this clone. The V call is TRBV14, the J call TRBJ2-1, with TRBD2 matching 11 bases. Germline V gene lookup returns CDR1 SGHDN and CDR2 FVKESK. Trimming removed 4 bases from V and 9 bases from J; junction bases left unmatched: 8. CDR3 size: 15 residues. This CDR3 is CASSPTSGMTTEQFF. The CDR3 nucleotides read TGTGCCAGCAGCCCGACTAGCGGGATGACAACTGAGCAGTTCTTC. The complete variable domain, with remaining parts taken from reference TRBV14 and TRBJ2-1, reads EAGVTQFPSHSVIEKGQTVTLRCDPISGHDNLYWYRRVMGKEIKFLLHFVKESKQDESGMPNNRFLAERTGGTYSTLKVQPAELEDSGVYFCASSPTSGMTTEQFFGPGTRLTVL.

The V gene is TRBV4-2, the J gene TRBJ2-7; TRBD2 matches 12 bases. CDR1 is LGHNA and CDR2 is YNFKEQ in the germline V gene. This CDR3 is 15 amino acids long. The ends lost 0 bases at V and 5 bases at J; junction bases unmatched: 2. The CDR3 bases are TGTGCCAGCAGCCAAGAAACTAGCGGGAGGAACGAGCAGTACTTC. Translated: CASSQETSGRNEQYF.

The J gene is TRBJ2-5, the V gene TRBV2, with D perhaps assigned TRBD1 or TRBD2 (5 bases each). Trimming shortened V by 5 bases and J by 5 bases, and 15 bases separated the two germline ends. The CDR3 has 14 amino acids. Germline lookup yields CDR1 SNHLY and CDR2 FYNNEI. The CDR3 bases are TGTGCCAGCAGTCCGGCCGGGGCTCCGGAGACCCAGTACTTC. Translation gives CASSPAGAPETQYF.

The chain is built from TRBV5-6 and TRBJ2-3, with 13 nucleotides matching TRBD2. This CDR3 has 17 residues. From germline, CDR1 is SGHDT and CDR2 YYEEEE. Losses at the gene ends were 3 bases for V and 6 bases for J; bases not matched to a gene: 10. The CDR3 protein is CASSSGLAGAAFDTQYF. As DNA, the CDR3 is TGTGCCAGCAGCTCCGGACTAGCGGGGGCGGCCTTCGATACGCAGTATTTT.

The rearrangement links TRBV7-2 to TRBJ2-1, with TRBD2 matching over 9 bases. CDR3 length: 19 residues. The ends lost 4 bases at V and 0 bases at J; junction bases unmatched: 13. The germline gives CDR1 SGHTA, CDR2 FQGNSA. The CDR3 bases are TGTGCCAGCAGCTCTCCCACCCGGCCTAGCGGGATCTCCTACAATGAGCAGTTCTTC. Protein product: CASSSPTRPSGISYNEQFF. Complete variable domain (other parts from reference TRBV7-2 and TRBJ2-1): GAGVSQSPSNKVTEKGKDVELRCDPISGHTALYWYRQSLGQGLEFLIYFQGNSAPDKSGLPSDRFSAERTGGSVSTLTIQRTQQEDSAVYLCASSSPTRPSGISYNEQFFGPGTRLTVL.

This clone was detected a few times. V gene TRBV4-1 combines with J gene TRBJ1-5; no clear D gene. The CDR3 has 15 residues. V lost 1 base, J lost 4 bases, and 11 bases lay in between. CDR1 MGHRA and CDR2 YSYEKL come from the germline V gene. CDR3: CASSQVDTFNQPQHF. Here the CDR3 DNA reads TGCGCCAGCAGCCAAGTCGATACATTTAATCAGCCCCAGCATTTT.

The chain carries TRBV19 and TRBJ2-7, with D tentatively TRBD2 (6 bases). V was shortened by 3 bases and J by 0 bases, with 12 bases between the two germline ends. The CDR3 covers 15 residues. CDR1 is LNHDA, CDR2 SQIVND, per germline (reference sequence). The CDR3 coding sequence is TGTGCCAGTAGTATGGGAGGAAGGGGCTCCTACGAGCAGTACTTC. It translates to CASSMGGRGSYEQYF.

About this clone: Other DNA sequences in this specimen translate into the identical CDR3. V gene TRBV20-1 combines with J gene TRBJ1-1, with D possibly being TRBD1 (6 bases). This CDR3 has 11 residues. Trimming took off 6 bases at V and 2 bases at J, with 7 bases between the two ends. Germline assignment: CDR1 DFQATT and CDR2 SNEGSKA (reference sequence). CDR3 loop: CSARGNTEAFF. The CDR3 DNA is TGCAGTGCCAGGGGTAACACTGAAGCTTTCTTT.

V gene TRBV15 combines with J gene TRBJ2-5; D is possibly TRBD1 (6 bases). This CDR3 comprises 17 residues. Trimming stripped 5 bases from V and 0 bases from J, with 19 bases between. The V gene's germline CDR1 is LNHNV and CDR2 YYDKDF (reference sequence). The CDR3 DNA follows: TGTGCCACCAGCCCGCTAGGCCGGACAGTCTACCAAGAGACCCAGTACTTC. Encoded protein: CATSPLGRTVYQETQYF.